The T cell receptor beta chain described here comes from a study of neoadjuvant anti-PD-1 for oral cavity cancer. The wider study: Non-progressing patients received a fourth nivolumab dose near day 43, then surgery on days 50-56.

The time point here: after neoadjuvant nivolumab, at surgical resection. These newly diagnosed stage II-IVA oral cavity squamous cell carcinoma patients had no prior systemic or radiation treatment. Cohort: HPV-negative, locally advanced oral cavity squamous cell carcinoma patients. Most PBMC samples had around 480 ng input DNA in six replicates. Using immunoSEQ multiplex PCR, the repertoire was profiled, and TCRdb retains in-frame clones only, with some absent. This sample has about 14,000 clones, with roughly 71% found just once. The trim removed 1 base at V and 8 bases at J, leaving 3 bases unmatched. Germline loops: CDR1 MGHRA, CDR2 YSYEKL. The CDR3 runs to 15 residues.

J is TRBJ2-3 and V is TRBV4-1; 13 bases are shared with TRBD2. The sequences come from PBMCs, collected after nivolumab (anti-PD-1) treatment. The sequence was collected from a person between 40 and 80 years old with oral cavity squamous cell carcinoma. The CDR3 loop reads CASSQVGLAGRTQYF. CDR3 coding DNA: TGCGCCAGCAGCCAAGTGGGACTAGCGGGACGTACGCAGTATTTT.